The clone carrying this T cell receptor (beta chain) was counted a few times. The antigen is not known. A much larger clone lies one base from this, so it may be a read error. The sample belongs to a study of regulatory T cells in long-lasting Graves disease. Germline CDR1 reads SNHLY; CDR2 reads FYNNEI. CDR3 size: 14 residues. Through Arm-PCR of CDR3 regions and iRepertoire HTBI primers, TCR beta libraries were built. TCRdb called the multiplex PCR reads again in MiXCR, with one record for every CDR3 protein. The sample lists almost 350,000 distinct CDR3 sequences, around 20% occurring once. Findings and caveats of the study: New patients shared more than 750 public clonotypes, fewer than the roughly 2,700 shared by persistent patients. No thyroid tissue was studied; the work used peripheral blood only. For persistent Graves' patients, TCR diversity was lower than for newly diagnosed ones. Segments TRBV28, TRBJ1-2 and TRBJ2-5 showed preferential usage in persistent disease.

Time point meaning: persistent/refractory GD, antithyroid drugs over 5 years with positive TRAb. The TCR library was prepared using RNA isolated from PBMCs. The sequenced sample was peripheral blood mononuclear cells (PBMCs), obtained when the disease was refractory, from a patient treated with antithyroid drugs. The receptor was derived from a female donor with Graves disease. The chain links TRBV2 to TRBJ1-2; D gene ambiguous. The CDR3: CASSERSKEYGHTF. In DNA form, the CDR3 reads TGTGCCAGCAGTGAAAGAAGTAAGGAGTATGGCCACACCTTC.